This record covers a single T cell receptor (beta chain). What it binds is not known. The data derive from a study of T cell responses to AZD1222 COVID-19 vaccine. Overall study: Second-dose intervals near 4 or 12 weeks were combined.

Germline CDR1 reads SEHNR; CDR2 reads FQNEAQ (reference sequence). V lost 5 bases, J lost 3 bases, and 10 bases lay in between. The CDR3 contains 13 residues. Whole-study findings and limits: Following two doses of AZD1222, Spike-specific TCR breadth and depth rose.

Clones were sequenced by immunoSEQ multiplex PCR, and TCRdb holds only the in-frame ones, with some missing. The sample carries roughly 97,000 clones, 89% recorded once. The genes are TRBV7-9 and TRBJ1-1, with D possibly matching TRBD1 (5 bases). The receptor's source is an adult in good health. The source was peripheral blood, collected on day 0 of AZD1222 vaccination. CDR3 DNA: TGTGCCAGCAGCCAGCAGGGCTACACTGAAGCTTTCTTT. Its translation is CASSQQGYTEAFF.